The 21 T cell receptor beta chains below all came from one sample that was sequenced in a study of T cell changes during pregnancy in multiple sclerosis. Here immunoSEQ multiplex PCR was the method, and the copy in TCRdb shows in-frame clones only, minus some. Of 40,000 to 45,000 clones listed, 87% are singletons. Material: CD4+ T cells from peripheral blood mononuclear cells, obtained after pregnancy. All receptors come from a female donor with multiple sclerosis, enrolled in a pregnancy study.

This chain connects TRBV7-9 to TRBJ2-5; 8 nucleotides agree with TRBD2. The CDR3 consists of 19 residues. Germline V gene sequence: CDR1 SEHNR, CDR2 FQNEAQ (reference sequence). V lost 3 bases to trimming and J lost 3 bases; unmatched junction nucleotides: 18. In nucleotides, the CDR3 is TGTGCCAGCAGCTTGAAAAGGGGTGTGGGAGCGGGGGTCAAAGAGACCCAGTACTTC. It encodes CASSLKRGVGAGVKETQYF.

This chain joins TRBV21-1 and TRBJ1-4. TRBV21-1 is reported as a pseudogene. The length of the CDR3 is 18 residues. Here the CDR3 reads CASSTSGERRYPNEKLFF. The CDR3 bases are TGTGCCAGCAGCACCTCGGGGGAGCGACGATACCCTAATGAAAAACTGTTTTTT.

The chain employs TRBV11-3 and TRBJ2-1; 13 bases are shared with TRBD2. This CDR3 spans 15 amino acids. The V and J ends lost 3 bases and 5 bases, in that order; junction bases with no gene match: 1. Per the germline V gene, CDR1 is SGHNT and CDR2 is YENEEA. CDR3 in DNA: TGTGCCAGCAGCTTGGGGACTAGCGGGGACAATGAGCAGTTCTTC. It is translated as CASSLGTSGDNEQFF.

The V and J genes are TRBV5-1 and TRBJ2-1; maybe TRBD2 (5 bases). The CDR3 sequence is 13 residues long. Germline V gene data show CDR1 as SGHRS and CDR2 as YFSETQ. V was cut by 0 bases and J by 9 bases, with 10 bases left in between. CDR3: CASSLGADGEQFF. DNA for the CDR3: TGCGCCAGCAGCTTGGGAGCGGACGGTGAGCAGTTCTTC. Filled out from reference TRBV5-1 and TRBJ2-1, the complete variable domain reads KAGVTQTPRYLIKTRGQQVTLSCSPISGHRSVSWYQQTPGQGLQFLFEYFSETQRNKGNFPGRFSGRQFSNSRSEMNVSTLELGDSALYLCASSLGADGEQFFGPGTRLTVL.

The chain combines TRBV7-8 with TRBJ2-1; D call uncertain. Per germline, CDR1 SGHVS and CDR2 FQNEAQ. CDR3 length equals 13 residues. V shed 2 bases and J shed 9 bases, with 11 bases lying between them. The CDR3, as DNA: TGTGCCAGCAGCTTATCGGTGTCCGGTGAGCAGTTCTTC. It is translated as CASSLSVSGEQFF.

Only one count was recorded for this clone. This chain joins TRBV9 and TRBJ2-7, with a tentative D call TRBD1 (6 bases). CDR1 SGDLS and CDR2 YYNGEE come from the germline V gene. V lost 0 bases and J 5 bases, leaving 12 bases between the germline ends. The CDR3 is made up of 14 amino acids. DNA for the CDR3: TGTGCCAGCAGCGTAGGTCAGGGGTTCAACGAGCAGTACTTC. Translating it yields CASSVGQGFNEQYF. Filled out from reference TRBV9 and TRBJ2-7, the complete variable domain reads DSGVTQTPKHLITATGQRVTLRCSPRSGDLSVYWYQQSLDQGLQFLIQYYNGEERAKGNILERFSAQQFPDLHSELNLSSLELGDSALYFCASSVGQGFNEQYFGPGTRLTVT.

As regards this clone: Since no conserved phenylalanine or tryptophan closes the CDR3, a read error is the likely cause. No DNA is shown, since the ends of the CDR3 on it are uncertain; the CDR3 is the one TCRdb lists. J is TRBJ1-2 and V is TRBV7-2. The germline CDR1 and CDR2 sequences are SGHTA and FQGNSA. The CDR3 numbers 11 amino acids, ends counted. CDR3 sequence: CASTILGRHTS.

The chain carries TRBV10-1 and TRBJ2-3; maybe TRBD2 (7 bases). Germline-derived CDR1 and CDR2 are WNHNN and SYGVQD (reference sequence). The CDR3 sequence is 17 residues long. V gave up 2 bases and J gave up 1 base, with 16 bases separating them. CDR3 nucleotides: TGCGCCAGCAGTGAGCCCACGGGGGGCGATGGCACAGATACGCAGTATTTT. Translated, it gives CASSEPTGGDGTDTQYF.

This chain links TRBV2 with TRBJ1-1; the match to TRBD1 covers 7 bases. The V gene end was trimmed by 7 bases and the J gene end by 4 bases; junction bases not matched to a gene: 6. From germline, CDR1 is SNHLY and CDR2 FYNNEI. This CDR3 comprises 13 residues. Written as DNA, the CDR3 is TGTGCCAGCATAACAGGGGTGGGCACTGAAGCTTTCTTT. Its translation is CASITGVGTEAFF.

V is TRBV11-2 and J is TRBJ2-2, with 8 nucleotides matching TRBD2. The V and J ends lost 5 bases and 7 bases, in that order; junction bases with no gene match: 12. In germline, CDR1 is SGHAT, CDR2 FQNNGV. This CDR3 spans 16 amino acids. CDR3 protein: CASSPYSRGVDGELFF. The CDR3 bases are TGTGCCAGCAGCCCGTACTCGCGGGGGGTTGACGGGGAGCTGTTTTTT.

This clone was counted only a few times. V is TRBV29-1 and J is TRBJ1-1; 9 bases match TRBD1. Losses at the gene ends were 6 bases for V and 5 bases for J; bases not matched to a gene: 7. The CDR3 runs 13 residues. Germline CDR1 is SQVTM and CDR2 is ANQGSEA. In DNA form, the CDR3 reads TGCAGCGTCGCCAGGACAGGGGCAACTGAAGCTTTCTTT. It specifies CSVARTGATEAFF.

The J gene is TRBJ1-3, the V gene TRBV5-1; D perhaps matches TRBD1 (6 bases). Germline V gene lookup returns CDR1 SGHRS and CDR2 YFSETQ. The CDR3 is 13 residues long. Trimming left V 7 bases short and J 2 bases short, with 10 bases between. CDR3 loop: CASRTEAGNTIYF. The CDR3 nucleotides are TGCGCCAGCCGGACAGAAGCTGGAAACACCATATATTTT. The variable domain in full, with the rest retrieved from reference TRBV5-1 and TRBJ1-3, is KAGVTQTPRYLIKTRGQQVTLSCSPISGHRSVSWYQQTPGQGLQFLFEYFSETQRNKGNFPGRFSGRQFSNSRSEMNVSTLELGDSALYLCASRTEAGNTIYFGEGSWLTVV.

The chain carries TRBV19 and TRBJ1-1; tentative D call: TRBD1 (6 bases). The germline V gene encodes CDR1 LNHDA and CDR2 SQIVND (reference sequence). The V and J ends lost 3 bases and 5 bases respectively, with 16 bases between them. CDR3 length: 15 residues. CDR3 loop: CASSILGGAGTEAFF. The CDR3 DNA follows: TGTGCCAGTAGTATTTTGGGGGGGGCTGGTACTGAAGCTTTCTTT. Full variable domain (rest looked up from reference TRBV19 and TRBJ1-1): DGGITQSPKYLFRKEGQNVTLSCEQNLNHDAMYWYRQDPGQGLRLIYYSQIVNDFQKGDIAEGYSVSREKKESFPLTVTSAQKNPTAFYLCASSILGGAGTEAFFGQGTRLTVV.

The chain combines TRBV19 with TRBJ2-5, with TRBD2 matching over 9 bases. The V gene end was trimmed by 4 bases and the J gene end by 6 bases; junction bases not matched to a gene: 9. The CDR3 covers 15 residues. CDR1 is LNHDA and CDR2 is SQIVND in the germline V gene (reference sequence). CDR3: CASSKVAGDLKTQYF. CDR3 coding DNA: TGTGCCAGTAGTAAGGTAGCGGGGGACTTGAAGACCCAGTACTTC.

The chain carries TRBV29-1 and TRBJ2-1, with D tentatively TRBD2 (5 bases). CDR3 length equals 11 residues. Germline values: CDR1 SQVTM, CDR2 ANQGSEA. V lost 6 bases and J 4 bases, leaving 7 bases between the germline ends. The CDR3 spells CSVAEYNEQFF. CDR3 sequence (DNA): TGCAGCGTAGCGGAATACAATGAGCAGTTCTTC.

As regards this clone: Relative to the germline gene, one junction end is altered; a read error may explain this. This chain links TRBV2 with TRBJ1-5, with D maybe TRBD1 (5 bases). The CDR3 is made up of 14 amino acids. CDR1 SNHLY and CDR2 FYNNEI come from the germline V gene. CDR3 sequence reads: CATSIGVGNQPQHF. The CDR3 DNA reads as TGTGCCACCAGTATAGGGGTGGGTAATCAGCCCCAGCATTTT.

The chain has TRBV27 and TRBJ2-7; weak D call: TRBD1 (5 bases). The CDR3 length is 15 residues. The germline V gene has CDR1 MNHEY and CDR2 SMNVEV (reference sequence). Trimming took off 6 bases at V and 0 bases at J, with 15 bases between the two ends. The CDR3 here is CASRLTGPSSYEQYF. CDR3 bases: TGTGCCAGCAGGTTAACAGGCCCAAGCTCCTACGAGCAGTACTTC.

This chain uses TRBV29-1 with TRBJ1-2; no definite D call. This CDR3 is built from 12 residues. Per germline, CDR1 SQVTM and CDR2 ANQGSEA. V dropped 3 bases and J dropped 11 bases, with 16 bases sitting between them. The CDR3 DNA sequence: TGCAGCGTTGAGGATTTGGTAACAGCTTACACCTTC. This codes for CSVEDLVTAYTF.

The gene calls are TRBV20-1 and TRBJ1-2; 7 bases align to TRBD1. Trimming took 6 bases from V and 8 from J; bases not matched to a gene: 6. Germline CDR1 DFQATT, CDR2 SNEGSKA (reference sequence). There are 11 residues in the CDR3. For the CDR3, the DNA is TGCAGTGCAGGGGACAGCGGCGGCTACACCTTC. Its translation is CSAGDSGGYTF.

V and J are TRBV7-2 and TRBJ2-5; 7 bases fit TRBD2. After removal of 1 base from V and 5 bases from J, the junction contained 4 bases not matched to a gene. Germline V gives CDR1 SGHTA, CDR2 FQGNSA. The CDR3 has 14 residues. CDR3: CASSLGGGTETQYF. The CDR3 DNA reads TGTGCCAGCAGCTTAGGCGGGGGAACCGAGACCCAGTACTTC.

This clone has a single count. V gene TRBV6-5 combines with J gene TRBJ1-4; TRBD1 matches at 9 bases. CDR3 length: 15 amino acids. With 4 bases clipped from V and 6 bases from J, the junction kept 6 bases outside the gene matches. The germline gives CDR1 MNHEY, CDR2 SVGAGI. The CDR3 bases are TGTGCCAGCAGTTGGGGACAGGGTTCTTATGAAAAACTGTTTTTT. Its protein product is CASSWGQGSYEKLFF.